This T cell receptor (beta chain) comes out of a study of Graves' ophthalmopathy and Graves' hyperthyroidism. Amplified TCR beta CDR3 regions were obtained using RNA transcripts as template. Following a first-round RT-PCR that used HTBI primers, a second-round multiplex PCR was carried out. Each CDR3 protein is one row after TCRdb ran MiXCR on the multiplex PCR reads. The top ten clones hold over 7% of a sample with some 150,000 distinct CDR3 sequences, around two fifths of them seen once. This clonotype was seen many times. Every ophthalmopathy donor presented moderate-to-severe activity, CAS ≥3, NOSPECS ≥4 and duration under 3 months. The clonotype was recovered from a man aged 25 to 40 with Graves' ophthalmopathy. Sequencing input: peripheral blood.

The chain's CDR3 is CASSLVRGYTEAFF. CDR3 bases: TGTGCCAGCAGCTTAGTTCGGGGGTACACTGAAGCTTTCTTT. The rearrangement joins TRBV11-2 to TRBJ1-1; TRBD1 might be the D (5 bases). V was trimmed by 1 base and J by 3 bases, leaving 9 bases between them. This CDR3 comprises 14 residues. CDR1 is SGHAT, CDR2 FQNNGV, per germline.